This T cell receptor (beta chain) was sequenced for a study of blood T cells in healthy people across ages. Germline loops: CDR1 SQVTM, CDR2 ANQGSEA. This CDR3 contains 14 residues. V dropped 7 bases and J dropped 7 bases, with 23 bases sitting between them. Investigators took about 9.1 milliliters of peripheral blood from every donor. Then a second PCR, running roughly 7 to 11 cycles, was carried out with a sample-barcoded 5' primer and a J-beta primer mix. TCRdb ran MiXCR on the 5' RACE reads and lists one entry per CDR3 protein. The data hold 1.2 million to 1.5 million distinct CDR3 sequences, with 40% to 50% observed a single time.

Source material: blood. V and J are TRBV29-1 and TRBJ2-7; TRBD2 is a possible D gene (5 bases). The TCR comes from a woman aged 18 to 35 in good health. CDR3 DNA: TGCAGCGCTTTGAGGGTTGAGAGCTACAATGAGCAGTACTTC. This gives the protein CSALRVESYNEQYF.